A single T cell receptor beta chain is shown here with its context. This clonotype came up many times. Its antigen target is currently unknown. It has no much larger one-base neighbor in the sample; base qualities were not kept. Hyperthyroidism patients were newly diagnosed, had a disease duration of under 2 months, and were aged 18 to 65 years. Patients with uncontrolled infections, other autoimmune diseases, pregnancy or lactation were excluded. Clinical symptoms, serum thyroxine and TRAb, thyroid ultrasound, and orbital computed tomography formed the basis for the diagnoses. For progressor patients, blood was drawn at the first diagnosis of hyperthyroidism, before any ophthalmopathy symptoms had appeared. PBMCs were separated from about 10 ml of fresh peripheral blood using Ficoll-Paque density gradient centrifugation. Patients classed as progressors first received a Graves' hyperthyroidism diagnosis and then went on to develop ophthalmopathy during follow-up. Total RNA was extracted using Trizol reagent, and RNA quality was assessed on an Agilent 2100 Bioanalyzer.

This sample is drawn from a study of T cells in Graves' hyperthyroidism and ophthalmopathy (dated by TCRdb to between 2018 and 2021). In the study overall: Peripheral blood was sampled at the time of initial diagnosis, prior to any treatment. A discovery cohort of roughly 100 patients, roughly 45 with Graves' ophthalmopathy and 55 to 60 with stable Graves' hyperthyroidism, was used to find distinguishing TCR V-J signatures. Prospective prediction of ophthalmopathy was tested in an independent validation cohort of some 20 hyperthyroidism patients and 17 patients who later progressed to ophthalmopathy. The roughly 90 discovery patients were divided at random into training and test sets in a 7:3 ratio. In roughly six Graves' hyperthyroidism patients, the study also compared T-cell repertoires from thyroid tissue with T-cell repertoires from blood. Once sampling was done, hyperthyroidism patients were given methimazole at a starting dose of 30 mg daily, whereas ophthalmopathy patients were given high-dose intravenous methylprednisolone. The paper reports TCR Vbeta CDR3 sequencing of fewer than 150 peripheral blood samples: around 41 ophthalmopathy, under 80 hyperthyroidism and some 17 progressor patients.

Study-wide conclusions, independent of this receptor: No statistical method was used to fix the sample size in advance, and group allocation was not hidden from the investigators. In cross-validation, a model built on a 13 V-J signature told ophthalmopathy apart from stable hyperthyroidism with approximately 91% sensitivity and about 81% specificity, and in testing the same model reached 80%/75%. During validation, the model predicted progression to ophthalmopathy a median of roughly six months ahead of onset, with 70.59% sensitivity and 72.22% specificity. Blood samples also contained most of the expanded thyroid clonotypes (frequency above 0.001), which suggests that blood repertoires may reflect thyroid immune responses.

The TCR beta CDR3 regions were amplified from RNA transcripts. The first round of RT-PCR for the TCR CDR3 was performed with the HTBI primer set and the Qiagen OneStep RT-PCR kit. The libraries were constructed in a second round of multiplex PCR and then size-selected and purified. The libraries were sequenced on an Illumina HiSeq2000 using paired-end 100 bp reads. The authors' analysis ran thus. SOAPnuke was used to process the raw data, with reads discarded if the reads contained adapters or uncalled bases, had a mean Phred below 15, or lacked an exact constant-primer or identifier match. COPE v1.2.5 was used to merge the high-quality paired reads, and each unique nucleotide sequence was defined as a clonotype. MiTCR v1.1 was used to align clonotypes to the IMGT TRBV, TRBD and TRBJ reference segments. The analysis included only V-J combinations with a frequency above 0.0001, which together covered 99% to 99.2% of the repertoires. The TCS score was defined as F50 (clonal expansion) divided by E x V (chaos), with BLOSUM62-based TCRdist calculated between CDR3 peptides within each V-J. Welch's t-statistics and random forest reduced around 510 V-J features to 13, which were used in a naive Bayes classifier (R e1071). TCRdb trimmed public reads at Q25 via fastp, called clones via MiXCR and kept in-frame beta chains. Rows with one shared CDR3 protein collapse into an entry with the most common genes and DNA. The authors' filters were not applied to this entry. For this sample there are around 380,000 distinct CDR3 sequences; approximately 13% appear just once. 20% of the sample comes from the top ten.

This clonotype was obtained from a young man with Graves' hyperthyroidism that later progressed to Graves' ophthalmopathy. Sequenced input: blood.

The CDR3 region reads CANGLWTEAFF. In nucleotides, the sequence is TGTGCCAACGGATTGTGGACTGAAGCTTTCTTT. This receptor chain uses TRBV2 and TRBJ1-1; no D gene is confidently identified. V sheds 10 bases and J sheds 5 bases, leaving 11 bases between their ends. The CDR3 spans 11 residues, from the cysteine through the phenylalanine. The read is trimmed to its CDR3 DNA, 33 bases read in frame from base 1. The germline V gene gives CDR1 as SNHLY and CDR2 as FYNNEI. Here the CDR3 is joined to the reference TRBV2 and TRBJ1-1 genes, and the full variable domain is: EPEVTQTPSHQVTQMGQEVILRCVPISNHLYFYWYRQILGQKVEFLVSFYNNEISEKSEIFDDQFSVERPDGSNFTLKIRSTKLEDSAMYFCANGLWTEAFFGQGTRLTVV.